These 31 T cell receptor beta chains originate from one sample sequenced in a study of T cell repertoires in cytomegalovirus infection. TCRdb reprocessed the reads via MiXCR and lists one record per CDR3 protein. The sample yields about 450,000 distinct CDR3 sequences, around 32% seen once. The sample comprised PBMCs. Receptor source: a human donor in good health (CMV status not recorded). Some clones in this sample may be carry-over from other donors' samples.

This clonotype was counted between two and nine times. The chain employs TRBV7-2 and TRBJ2-2; 7 bases align to TRBD1. Per the germline V gene, CDR1 is SGHTA and CDR2 is FQGNSA. This CDR3 is 16 amino acids long. V dropped 3 bases and J dropped 1; count of bases not matched to a gene: 5. The CDR3 sequence is CASSFPTGLNTGELFF. Here the CDR3 DNA reads TGTGCCAGCAGCTTTCCGACAGGGCTGAACACCGGGGAGCTGTTTTTT.

The chain joins TRBV19 to TRBJ2-5, with D possibly matching TRBD1 (5 bases). V was clipped by 6 bases and J by 0 bases, with 14 bases between them. The CDR3 has 15 residues. Germline V gene data show CDR1 as LNHDA and CDR2 as SQIVND (reference sequence). CDR3 DNA: TGTGCCAGTAGCCGGGCGGACATGTACCAAGAGACCCAGTACTTC. Translating it yields CASSRADMYQETQYF. The full variable domain, in which reference TRBV19 and TRBJ2-5 provide the parts outside the CDR3, is DGGITQSPKYLFRKEGQNVTLSCEQNLNHDAMYWYRQDPGQGLRLIYYSQIVNDFQKGDIAEGYSVSREKKESFPLTVTSAQKNPTAFYLCASSRADMYQETQYFGPGTRLLVL.

V usage is TRBV29-1 and J usage is TRBJ1-2; the match to TRBD1 covers 7 bases. Germline V lookup: CDR1 SQVTM, CDR2 ANQGSEA. V was pared by 5 bases and J by 8 bases, with 11 bases of the junction left unmatched. This CDR3 is built from 13 residues. The CDR3 reads CSVRGQLVGGYTF. Here the CDR3 DNA reads TGCAGCGTTCGGGGACAGCTCGTGGGGGGCTACACCTTC.

The chain joins TRBV29-1 to TRBJ1-5; D is possibly TRBD1 (5 bases). The CDR3 consists of 14 residues. The V and J ends lost 5 bases and 10 bases respectively, with 21 bases between them. CDR1 and CDR2 from the germline V gene are SQVTM and ANQGSEA. CDR3 amino acids: CSVLPTAGGRPQHF. CDR3 coding DNA: TGCAGCGTTCTTCCCACTGCGGGGGGTCGTCCCCAGCATTTT.

The chain recombines TRBV20-1 with TRBJ1-4; D call uncertain. The V and J ends lost 0 bases and 7 bases respectively, with 9 bases between them. Germline values: CDR1 DFQATT, CDR2 SNEGSKA (reference sequence). The CDR3 is 13 residues long. CDR3: CSARDSKSEKLFF. DNA of the CDR3: TGCAGTGCTAGAGACAGTAAGAGTGAAAAACTGTTTTTT.

The V and J genes are TRBV4-3 and TRBJ2-3; 11 bases match TRBD2. J was trimmed by 4 bases and V by 4 bases; bases with no gene match: 7. CDR1 is LGHNA and CDR2 is YSLEER in the germline V gene. CDR3 length equals 16 residues. The CDR3, as DNA: TGCGCCAGCAGCCCAATAGCGGGGGGGTTGGCAGATACGCAGTATTTT. Translating it yields CASSPIAGGLADTQYF.

As concerns this clonotype: A single base separates this from a much larger clone, so it may be a read error. The chain joins TRBV7-2 to TRBJ1-6, with a tentative D call TRBD1 (5 bases). Trimming removed 0 bases at V and 15 bases at J, with 21 bases between. This CDR3 region has 16 residues. CDR1 is SGHTA and CDR2 is FQGNSA in the germline V gene. Here the CDR3 DNA reads TGTGCCAGCAGCTTAGCCAGGGTGGCAGGTCCAGCACACCTCCACTTT. This translates into CASSLARVAGPAHLHF.

In the case of this clonotype: The conserved phenylalanine or tryptophan normally closing the CDR3 is absent here, so this likely arose from a read error. The chain carries TRBV7-2 and TRBJ2-5, with 8 positions matching TRBD2. V lost 1 base and J lost 5; bases outside the gene matches: 15. Per the germline V gene, CDR1 is SGHTA and CDR2 is FQGNSA. This CDR3 comprises 18 residues. CDR3 sequence: CASSLGTLAGGAGETQYL. In DNA form, the CDR3 reads TGTGCCAGCAGCTTAGGGACCCTTGCCGGGGGGGCCGGTGAGACCCAGTACCTC.

This clonotype came up a few times. A read error may explain this, as a much larger clone is one base away. The chain combines TRBV7-2 with TRBJ2-3; 8 nucleotides match TRBD2. The CDR3 is 16 amino acids. V was clipped by 5 bases and J by 1 base; unmatched bases: 8. The germline CDR1 and CDR2 sequences are SGHTA and FQGNSA. DNA of the CDR3: TGTGCCAGCAGCCTCCCGGGGCGGGAGGGCACAGATACGCAGTATTTT. It is translated as CASSLPGREGTDTQYF.

The V call is TRBV28, the J call TRBJ1-5; 9 bases are a match to TRBD1. Per germline, CDR1 MDHEN and CDR2 SYDVKM. J gave up 3 bases and V 1 base, and 7 bases lay outside the gene matches. This CDR3 spans 17 amino acids. CDR3 sequence reads: CASSLLTGGILNQPQHF. The CDR3 nucleotides are TGTGCCAGCAGTTTATTAACAGGGGGCATACTCAATCAGCCCCAGCATTTT.

V and J are TRBV4-1 and TRBJ1-1, with D tentatively TRBD1 (5 bases). Per the germline V gene, CDR1 is MGHRA and CDR2 is YSYEKL. The ends were cut back, 4 bases at V and 5 bases at J, with 11 bases in the middle. This CDR3 has 13 amino acids. The CDR3 spells CASSRGGETEAFF. For the CDR3, the DNA is TGCGCCAGCAGCCGGGGGGGAGAGACTGAAGCTTTCTTT.

The table lists this clonotype with a few counts. V and J are TRBV12-3 or TRBV12-4 and TRBJ2-7, with 9 bases lining up with TRBD1. This CDR3 contains 13 residues. V was clipped by 8 bases and J by 3 bases; unmatched bases: 5. CDR3 amino acids: CASVRTGVYEQYF. CDR3 DNA sequence: TGTGCCAGCGTAAGGACAGGGGTCTACGAGCAGTACTTC.

The genes are TRBV7-8 and TRBJ1-1; 7 nucleotides align to TRBD1. Per germline, CDR1 SGHVS and CDR2 FQNEAQ. The CDR3 is made up of 16 amino acids. Losses at the gene ends were 5 bases for V and 2 bases for J; bases not matched to a gene: 11. In DNA, the CDR3 is TGTGCCAGCAGCATCAGACAGGGATCCCCCAACACTGAAGCTTTCTTT. It yields the protein CASSIRQGSPNTEAFF.

The CDR3 bases are TGTGCCAGCAGTCCGACCCGCGAGGCCTATGGCTACACCTTC. This sequence encodes CASSPTREAYGYTF. The chain employs TRBV28 and TRBJ1-2, with D uncertain. Looked up from germline, CDR1 is MDHEN and CDR2 is SYDVKM. This CDR3 has 14 amino acids. Trimming took 5 bases from V and 4 from J, leaving 14 bases between them.

With respect to this clonotype: Since a much larger clone is just one base distant, this may be a read error. The chain has TRBV7-6 and TRBJ1-6; D is unclear. Germline CDR1 reads SGHVS; CDR2 reads FNYEAQ. This CDR3 has 13 amino acids. The CDR3: CASSPSNNSPLPF. The CDR3 coding sequence is TGTGCCAGCAGCCCTAGTAATAATTCACCCCTCCCCTTT.

There are a few counts of this clonotype. This chain links TRBV7-9 with TRBJ2-1; 10 nucleotides line up with TRBD2. Losses at the gene ends were 5 bases for V and 2 bases for J; bases not matched to a gene: 6. Germline V gene sequence: CDR1 SEHNR, CDR2 FQNEAQ (reference sequence). The CDR3 consists of 16 residues. CDR3 sequence: CASSPGLAATYNEQFF. Here the CDR3 DNA reads TGTGCCAGCAGCCCCGGACTAGCGGCCACCTACAATGAGCAGTTCTTC.

The V and J genes are TRBV23-1 and TRBJ2-6; tentatively, D is TRBD1 (5 bases). TRBV23-1 is labeled an ORF, and its function is uncertain. The CDR3 has 16 amino acids. The V end was cut by 4 bases, the J end by 0 bases, with 10 bases between. The chain's CDR3 is CASSPTRDSGANVLTF. CDR3 sequence (DNA): TGCGCCAGCAGTCCCACCAGGGACTCTGGGGCCAACGTCCTGACTTTC.

This clonotype was counted many times. V and J are TRBV6-5 and TRBJ2-1; a possible D gene is TRBD1 (6 bases). The CDR3 loop spans 16 amino acids. Germline CDR1 is MNHEY and CDR2 is SVGAGI. V lost 2 bases, J lost 2 bases, and 13 bases lay in between. CDR3 DNA sequence: TGTGCCAGCAGTTACCGCACCCCAGGGGCCTACAATGAGCAGTTCTTC. Residues: CASSYRTPGAYNEQFF.

This clonotype was found a few times. The gene calls are TRBV2 and TRBJ2-1; maybe TRBD2 (5 bases). Trimming took 7 bases from V and 7 from J, leaving 17 bases between them. Germline-derived CDR1 and CDR2 are SNHLY and FYNNEI. CDR3 length equals 14 residues. Here the CDR3 reads CASIQVGVSNEQFF. DNA for the CDR3: TGTGCCAGCATCCAGGTCGGGGTTTCTAATGAGCAGTTCTTC.

V is TRBV6-5 and J is TRBJ1-2, with 8 bases that match TRBD1. The length of the CDR3 is 14 residues. The V gene's germline CDR1 is MNHEY and CDR2 SVGAGI. V trimming: 6 bases; J trimming: 5 bases; junction bases outside the gene matches: 8. CDR3 region: CASRPPGQGYGYTF. The DNA of the CDR3 is TGTGCCAGCAGACCACCCGGACAGGGATATGGCTACACCTTC.

This clonotype was picked up a small number of times. The chain combines TRBV6-5 with TRBJ2-1; D is ambiguous. CDR1 and CDR2 from the germline V gene are MNHEY and SVGAGI. CDR3 size: 13 residues. V lost 2 bases, J lost 9 bases, and 11 bases lay in between. The CDR3 spells CASSYGFTGEQFF. Here the CDR3 DNA reads TGTGCCAGCAGTTACGGGTTCACCGGTGAGCAGTTCTTC.

This clonotype was picked up many times. The CDR3, as DNA: TGTGCCAGCAGCTTTGCTAGCGGGGGGGGGAGAAATGAGCAGTTCTTC. Translation: CASSFASGGGRNEQFF. The chain has TRBV7-8 and TRBJ2-1, with TRBD2 identical over 12 bases. J gave up 7 bases and V 3 bases, and 7 bases lay outside the gene matches. Germline CDR1 is SGHVS and CDR2 is FQNEAQ. The CDR3 runs 16 residues.

This chain uses TRBV4-3 with TRBJ1-1; maybe TRBD1 (6 bases). Trimming pared 4 bases from V and 2 bases from J, leaving 17 bases between. CDR1 is LGHNA, CDR2 YSLEER, per germline. The CDR3 runs 16 residues. The CDR3 nucleotides are TGCGCCAGCAGCCGCCCGCTGGGGGCGGGAAACACTGAAGCTTTCTTT. It specifies CASSRPLGAGNTEAFF.

This clonotype was detected once. The CDR3 ends on some other residue instead of the conserved phenylalanine or tryptophan, so this is likely a read error. V is TRBV2 and J is TRBJ2-1, with D unclear. The germline V and J ends were trimmed by 6 bases and 3 bases, with 12 bases remaining between them. The length of the CDR3 is 14 residues. From germline, CDR1 is SNHLY and CDR2 FYNNEI. In DNA form, the CDR3 reads TGTGCCAGCAGCCCGTCGACGGGCTACAATGAGCAGTTCTTA. It is translated as CASSPSTGYNEQFL.

This clonotype was recorded at least ten times. The V and J genes are TRBV6-6 and TRBJ2-5, with TRBD2 as a possible D gene (5 bases). This CDR3 region has 13 residues. The ends were cut back, 2 bases at V and 1 base at J, with 5 bases in the middle. CDR1 is MNHNY, CDR2 SVGAGI, per germline (reference sequence). CDR3 sequence: CASSYGSQETQYF. The DNA for the CDR3 is TGTGCCAGCAGTTACGGGAGCCAAGAGACCCAGTACTTC.

This chain uses TRBV2 with TRBJ1-1, with D tentatively TRBD1 (5 bases). Looked up from germline, CDR1 is SNHLY and CDR2 is FYNNEI. V was trimmed by 7 bases and J by 6 bases, leaving 21 bases between them. The CDR3 loop spans 15 amino acids. Here the CDR3 reads CASNRDFTEGAEAFF. The CDR3, as DNA: TGTGCCAGCAACCGGGACTTCACCGAGGGCGCTGAAGCTTTCTTT.

The chain couples TRBV7-9 to TRBJ1-5; D possibly corresponds to TRBD1 (5 bases). Germline V lookup: CDR1 SEHNR, CDR2 FQNEAQ (reference sequence). Trimming pared 1 base from V and 4 bases from J, leaving 14 bases between. This CDR3 has 16 amino acids. CDR3 sequence reads: CASSLVQGTINQPQHF. DNA of the CDR3: TGTGCCAGCAGCTTAGTTCAGGGAACTATAAATCAGCCCCAGCATTTT.

This clonotype was found a few times. The V call is TRBV11-2, the J call TRBJ2-5; D not certain. The length of the CDR3 is 13 residues. V shed 3 bases and J shed 7 bases, with 12 bases lying between them. Germline values: CDR1 SGHAT, CDR2 FQNNGV. CDR3 nucleotides: TGTGCCAGCAGCTTGGGGTGGTTTGGGACCCAGTACTTC. Its translation: CASSLGWFGTQYF.

This clonotype was seen a handful of times. The chain carries TRBV12-3 or TRBV12-4 and TRBJ2-7; D may correspond to TRBD1 or TRBD2 (5 bases each). V was pared by 3 bases and J by 7 bases, with 13 bases between. This CDR3 has 13 residues. CDR3 amino acids: CASSLGPGREQYF. In DNA, the CDR3 is TGTGCCAGCAGTTTGGGGCCAGGGAGAGAGCAGTACTTC.

The chain couples TRBV6-5 to TRBJ2-2; 7 nucleotides match TRBD2. CDR3 size: 15 residues. The V and J ends lost 6 bases and 4 bases, in that order; junction bases with no gene match: 8. Germline V gene lookup returns CDR1 MNHEY and CDR2 SVGAGI. The CDR3 DNA sequence: TGTGCCAGCAGCCGGGGGAGGGGTGGCACCGGGGAGCTGTTTTTT. It specifies CASSRGRGGTGELFF.

The rearrangement joins TRBV28 to TRBJ1-2, with TRBD1 as a possible D gene (5 bases). The CDR3 totals 13 residues. Between the trimmed V and J ends, which lost 10 bases and 4 bases, there was a span of 16 bases. Looked up from germline, CDR1 is MDHEN and CDR2 is SYDVKM. The chain's CDR3 is CATRLGTGYGYTF. The CDR3 region has the DNA TGTGCCACCAGGTTGGGAACAGGCTATGGCTACACCTTC.